This T cell receptor beta chain was recorded in a study of identical twins (dated by TCRdb to the mid-2010s). A note on the overall study: TCR alpha and beta repertoires from monozygotic twins, unrelated adults of various ages and cord blood were deep-sequenced to test whether fetal clonotypes persist. Replicate twin experiments were performed at different times using different library preparation protocols to rule out contamination.

Overall results and qualifications from the work: In beta out-of-frame sequences, excess twin sharing was weaker, because having fewer shared sequences lowered the signal-to-noise ratio. Because the same donors could not be followed over many years, the conclusions relied on cross-sectional statistical analysis. Invariant T cells such as MAIT and iNKT could partly confound zero-insertion analyses, though diverse VJ usage argued against this for most clonotypes. In monozygotic twins, recombination models systematically underestimated out-of-frame TCR alpha sharing, but the models matched the sharing seen between unrelated individuals. Compared with coincidental sharing between unrelated individuals, out-of-frame TCR alpha sequences shared between twins had an excess of sequences with low generation probability. Fewer insertions were carried by abundant cord blood beta clonotypes, a similar but weaker trend appeared in young adult naive repertoires, and no such trend appeared in memory repertoires.

This clonotype turned up a few times. It has no known antigen specificity. The record has no base qualities; no much larger clone is one base away. Library preparation used 5' RACE. Sequencing instrument: Illumina HiSeq 2000. Template switching introduced a universal primer binding site; the final cDNA contained a unique molecular identifier, enabling accurate counting of TCR cDNA molecules. Specific primers in the conserved constant-segment region were used to synthesize first-strand cDNA for the TCR alpha and beta chains. To control for contamination, every cDNA library carried two barcodes: a SMART-Mk sample barcode plus Illumina barcodes. TruSeq adapter sequences along with Illumina sample barcodes were introduced in two successive PCR steps. The TCR alpha and beta cDNA libraries were sequenced on the Illumina HiSeq platform using custom primers. Processing in the source paper ran as follows. MiGEC processed the raw reads to extract unique molecular identifiers, while MiXCR was used to determine the CDR3 positions. Recombination models were inferred per individual with the repgenHMM and IGoR tools using an EM algorithm. Shared clonotypes were analyzed with the tcR package in R, and sharing was normalized by the product of cloneset sizes. To study raw recombination free of thymic and clonal selection effects, out-of-frame nonproductive sequences were analyzed. Using fastp at Q25 and MiXCR, TCRdb reprocessed the public reads and kept productive beta chains. CDR3 protein duplicates are merged, each entry listing the most common genes and DNA. The V and J calls and clone size come from TCRdb's table, not from the authors' own analysis. This sample holds 460,000 or so distinct CDR3 sequences; 14% were observed only once. 0.4% to 0.55% of the sample rests with the top ten.

Every donor in the study was a healthy Caucasian. The twin cohort consisted of three pairs of female monozygotic twins, all aged about 18 to 29 years. Positive isolation kits from Invitrogen were used to isolate the CD4+ and CD8+ T cell populations. CDR1 and CDR2, per the germline V gene (reference sequence), are LNHDA and SQIVND. V drops 5 bases and J drops 6 bases, leaving 17 bases in between. The cysteine opens and the phenylalanine closes a CDR3 of 14 amino acids. Only the CDR3 DNA is retained, 42 bases long and in frame from the first base. These same records also appear under a second study, on yellow fever vaccine responses in identical twins. Drawing on the second study: According to the authors, in identical twins the way T cells responded to vaccination appeared partly convergent and partly personalized. The study precisely tracked vaccine-responding T cell clones in identical twins.

Sequenced sample: CD4+ T cells sorted from blood. The sequence joins TRBV19 to TRBJ2-7; a confident D gene designation cannot be given. The TCR sequence derives from a woman aged 18-30 years in good health. The DNA sequence is as follows: TGTGCCAGTAGTTCTTCCCCAAGAAAACTCGAGCAGTACTTC. Its translation is CASSSSPRKLEQYF.